This TCR beta chain was sequenced for a study of CD8+ T cells in alopecia areata. Study-wide background: Patients in the treated group were given tofacitinib by mouth, 5 to 10 mg twice a day.

Sequencing templates came from extracted RNA that was reverse transcribed into cDNA. Sequenced by immunoSEQ multiplex PCR; TCRdb stores in-frame clones only, minus some. The sample has 250,000 to 350,000 clones; about 60% are singletons. This clone was recorded a few times. The antigen remains undetermined. The study, taken as a whole, reports: Sequences from scalp samples also cover resident alphabeta T cells of normal skin. There were many expanded lesional clones persisting in scalp and blood during tofacitinib. Clonality exceeded that of normal scalp in lesional scalp, most notably in alopecia totalis/universalis.

The treatment: oral pan-JAK inhibitor, 5-10 mg twice daily. This TCR was recovered from a human donor with alopecia areata. The source material was CD4+ T cells sorted from blood, sampled around week 54, from a patient treated with tofacitinib.

The CDR3 sequence is CASSPRWDRGLGYTF. Written as DNA, the CDR3 is TGTGCCAGCAGCCCCCGCTGGGACAGGGGCCTGGGCTACACCTTC. The chain uses TRBV11-2 and TRBJ1-2, with TRBD1 identical over 10 bases. The CDR3 extends over 15 amino acids. The V and J ends lost 5 bases and 8 bases, in that order; junction bases with no gene match: 11. Germline V gene data show CDR1 as SGHAT and CDR2 as FQNNGV.